This TCR beta chain was identified during a study of post-analysis software for immune sequencing data. Overall study findings and caveats: With TRBV5-6, TRBV5-1 and TRBV20-1 included, about 5 TRBV segments were more frequent in patients than in controls.

Carried by the TCR beta cDNA libraries were unique molecular identifiers. From the PCR reads, TCRdb called clonotypes with MiXCR, one entry per CDR3 protein. The sample gives about 620,000 distinct CDR3 sequences, around 44% of which show up once; more than 1.5% is in the top ten. This clonotype was counted between two and nine times. Its antigen remains unidentified. Germline CDR1 and CDR2: MNHNY and SVGAGI (reference sequence). The CDR3 has 13 residues. The J segment lost 4 bases and the V segment lost 6 bases, leaving 3 bases of the junction unmatched. This sequence originates from a girl under 18 with multiple sclerosis. The rearrangement uses TRBV6-6 and TRBJ2-7; 10 bases line up with TRBD1. Input material: blood. Here the CDR3 reads CASRTGGEYEQYF. The CDR3 region has the DNA TGTGCCAGCAGGACAGGGGGCGAGTACGAGCAGTACTTC.